This T cell receptor beta chain comes out of a study of tissue T cells after allogeneic stem cell transplantation. This CDR3 region has 17 residues. In germline, CDR1 is SNHLY, CDR2 FYNGKV (reference sequence). V trimming: 5 bases; J trimming: 0 bases; junction bases outside the gene matches: 5. Only in-frame clones appear in the TCRdb table, and some are missing; sequencing was by immunoSEQ multiplex PCR. Of tens of thousands of clones listed, 73% were seen once; the top ten hold about 0.7%. Concerning this clone: The antigen is not known. Gene names follow the mouse nomenclature. The CDR3 is cut off 1 residue early in the read; its end comes from the germline J gene.

Whole-study findings and limits: Some tissue clones might be persisting host cells; their alloreactivity or antigen specificity was not determined. Anatomically similar tissues had similar TCR repertoires within each patient. In patients and mice, blood and spleen missed much of tissue repertoire. Motif-based clustering found tissue-specific repertoire signatures shared across patients, though few clones were shared.

This TCR came from a pool of C57BL/6 mice in good health. The sample consisted of sorted cells pooled from one or two spleens. V gene TRBV3 combines with J gene TRBJ2-3; TRBD2 aligns across 13 bases. The CDR3 spells CASSPGLGGRSAETLYF. The sequenced CDR3 bases are TGTGCCAGCAGCCCCGGACTGGGGGGGCGGAGTGCAGAAACGCTGTAT. Combining the CDR3 with reference TRBV3 and TRBJ2-3 gives the whole variable domain GPKVLQIPSHQIIDMGQMVTLNCDPVSNHLYFYWYKQILGQQMEFLVNFYNGKVMEKSKLFKDQFSVERPDGSYFTLKIQPTALEDSAVYFCASSPGLGGRSAETLYFGSGTRLTVL.